This TCR beta chain was documented in a study of cytomegalovirus exposure and HLA in healthy donors. Findings and caveats of the study: Earlier analysis yielded a pattern in which most TCR beta V segments were productive about 90% or about 30% of the time. Cytomegalovirus status was reportedly diagnosed by the classifier with high sensitivity and specificity. Cytomegalovirus-associated TCR beta chains were listed, numbering roughly 150.

Regarding donors, all were healthy bone marrow donors. The PCR had 60 Vbeta and 13 Jbeta primers. The assay was immunoSEQ multiplex PCR, and TCRdb's table has in-frame clones only and misses some. This sample contains some 56,000 clones. To note about this clone: No antigen is known for it.

V shed 1 base and J shed 8 bases, with 10 bases lying between them. Germline CDR1 is SGHDT and CDR2 is YYEEEE. The CDR3 runs to 13 residues. Sequenced input: PBMCs. This chain connects TRBV5-6 to TRBJ2-1; possibly TRBD1 for D (6 bases). The clonotype was recovered from a woman aged 30 to 39 in good health and CMV-seropositive. The CDR3 nucleotides are TGTGCCAGCAGCTTGACAGGGCGGCATGAGCAGTTCTTC. It translates to CASSLTGRHEQFF.